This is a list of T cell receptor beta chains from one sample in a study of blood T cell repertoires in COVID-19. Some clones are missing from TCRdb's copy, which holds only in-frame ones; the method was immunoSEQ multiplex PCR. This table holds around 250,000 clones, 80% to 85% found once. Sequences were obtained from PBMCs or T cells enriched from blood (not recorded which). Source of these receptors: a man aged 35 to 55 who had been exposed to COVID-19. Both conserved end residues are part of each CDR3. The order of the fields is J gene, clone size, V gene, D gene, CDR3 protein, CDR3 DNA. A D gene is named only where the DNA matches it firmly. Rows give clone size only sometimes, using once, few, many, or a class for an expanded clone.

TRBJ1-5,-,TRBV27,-,CASSLYGFNQPQHF,TGTGCCAGCAGTTTGTACGGGTTCAATCAGCCCCAGCATTTT
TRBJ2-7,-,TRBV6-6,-,CASSNLPDTYEQYF,TGTGCCAGCAGTAACCTCCCGGACACCTACGAGCAGTACTTC
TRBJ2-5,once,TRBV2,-,CASSETEEETQYF,TGTGCCAGCAGTGAGACAGAGGAAGAGACCCAGTACTTC
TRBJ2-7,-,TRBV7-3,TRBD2,CASSPTSGRAGEQYF,TGTGCCAGCAGCCCTACTAGCGGGAGGGCCGGGGAGCAGTACTTC
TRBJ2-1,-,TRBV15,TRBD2,CATSRDRPSGNNEQFF,TGTGCCACCAGCAGAGATAGGCCTAGCGGGAACAATGAGCAGTTCTTC
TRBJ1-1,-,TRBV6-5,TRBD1,CASSYNRGSEAFF,TGTGCCAGCAGTTACAACAGGGGCTCTGAAGCTTTCTTT
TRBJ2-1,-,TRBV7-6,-,CASSFSAGPWINEQFF,TGTGCCAGCAGCTTTTCGGCAGGGCCTTGGATCAATGAGCAGTTCTTC
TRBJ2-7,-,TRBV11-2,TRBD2,CASSAATSGGGEQYF,TGTGCCAGCAGCGCGGCCACTAGCGGGGGGGGCGAGCAGTACTTC
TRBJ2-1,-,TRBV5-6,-,CASSLLSEYNEQFF,TGTGCCAGCAGCTTGTTGTCGGAGTACAATGAGCAGTTCTTC
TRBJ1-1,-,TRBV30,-,CALTGGRITEAFF,TGTGCCCTAACCGGGGGGCGGATCACTGAAGCTTTCTTT
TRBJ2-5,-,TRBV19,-,CASSADSPGTQYF,TGTGCCAGTAGTGCAGACTCCCCGGGGACCCAGTACTTC
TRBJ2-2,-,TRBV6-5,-,CASRYEWTGELFF,TGTGCCAGCAGATACGAGTGGACCGGGGAGCTGTTTTTT
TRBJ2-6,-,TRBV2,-,CASSDIRVGANVLTF,TGTGCCAGCAGTGATATCCGGGTTGGGGCCAACGTCCTGACTTTC
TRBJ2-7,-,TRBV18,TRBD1,CASSPSQGGEQYF,TGTGCCAGCTCACCCTCACAGGGGGGAGAGCAGTACTTC
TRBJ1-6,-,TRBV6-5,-,CASTLNSAPLHF,TGTGCCAGCACCTTGAATTCGGCACCCCTCCACTTT
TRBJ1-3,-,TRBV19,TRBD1,CASRDRGRSGNTIYF,TGTGCCAGCAGGGACAGGGGACGCTCTGGAAACACCATATATTTT
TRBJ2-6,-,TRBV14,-,CASSQESRAGANVLTF,TGTGCCAGCAGCCAAGAGTCCAGGGCTGGGGCCAACGTCCTGACTTTC
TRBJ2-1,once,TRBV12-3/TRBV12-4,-,CASTPIYEAEQFF,TGTGCCAGCACCCCCATTTATGAGGCTGAGCAGTTCTTC
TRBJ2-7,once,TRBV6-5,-,CASSPQTGRTYEQYF,TGTGCCAGCAGTCCTCAGACAGGGAGGACCTACGAGCAGTACTTC
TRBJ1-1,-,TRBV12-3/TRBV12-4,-,CASSFGGTEAFF,TGTGCCAGCAGTTTCGGAGGCACTGAAGCTTTCTTT
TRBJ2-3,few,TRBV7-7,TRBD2,CASSLLAANTDTQYF,TGTGCTAGCAGCCTACTAGCGGCCAACACAGATACGCAGTATTTT
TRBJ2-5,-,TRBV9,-,CASSGGQQETQYF,TGTGCCAGCAGTGGAGGACAGCAAGAGACCCAGTACTTC
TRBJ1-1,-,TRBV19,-,CASSIMQAGGTEAFF,TGTGCCAGTAGTATTATGCAGGCGGGGGGCACTGAAGCTTTCTTT
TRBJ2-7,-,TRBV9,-,CASSVGPAGESGEQYF,TGTGCCAGCAGCGTAGGACCCGCAGGGGAATCAGGCGAGCAGTACTTC
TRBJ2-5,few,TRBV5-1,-,CASSVNAGVAGSTQYF,TGCGCCAGCAGCGTCAACGCTGGGGTGGCGGGATCGACCCAGTACTTC
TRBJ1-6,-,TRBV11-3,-,CASSVAANSPLHF,TGTGCCAGCAGTGTGGCAGCGAATTCACCCCTCCACTTT
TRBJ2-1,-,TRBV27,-,CASLHSYNEQFF,TGTGCCAGCCTTCACTCTTACAATGAGCAGTTCTTC
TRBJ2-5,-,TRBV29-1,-,CSVEATQTQYF,TGCAGCGTTGAAGCTACCCAGACCCAGTACTTC
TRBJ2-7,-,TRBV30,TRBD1,CAWSGGQGTYEQYF,TGTGCCTGGAGTGGGGGACAGGGGACCTACGAGCAGTACTTC
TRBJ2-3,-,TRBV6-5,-,CATQGTLNTDTQYF,TGTGCCACCCAGGGTACATTGAACACAGATACGCAGTATTTT
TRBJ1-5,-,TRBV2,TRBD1,CASSRGQRVDQPQHF,TGTGCCAGCTCGAGGGGGCAGAGGGTGGATCAGCCCCAGCATTTT
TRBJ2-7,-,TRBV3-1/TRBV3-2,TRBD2,CASSQDVSVGGSYEQYF,TGTGCCAGCAGCCAAGATGTTTCGGTGGGGGGGTCCTACGAGCAGTACTTC
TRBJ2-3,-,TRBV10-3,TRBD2,CATWDPLGSGNQGADTQYF,TGTGCCACCTGGGACCCCTTGGGTAGCGGGAACCAAGGGGCAGATACGCAGTATTTT
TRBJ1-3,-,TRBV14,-,CASSQASSRGGNTIYF,TGTGCCAGCAGCCAAGCTTCATCCAGAGGTGGAAACACCATATATTTT
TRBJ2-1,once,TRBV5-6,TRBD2,CASSLTSLAGGDNEQFF,TGTGCCAGCAGCCTAACTAGCCTAGCGGGAGGGGACAATGAGCAGTTCTTC
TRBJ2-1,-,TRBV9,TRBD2,CASSAFGTSGYNEQFF,TGTGCCAGCAGCGCCTTCGGGACTAGCGGGTACAATGAGCAGTTCTTC
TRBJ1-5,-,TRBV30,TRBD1,CAWTAGQGRNQPQHF,TGTGCCTGGACCGCCGGACAGGGAAGGAATCAGCCCCAGCATTTT
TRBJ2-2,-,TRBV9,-,CASSVGGLGTGELFF,TGTGCCAGCAGCGTAGGAGGCCTAGGTACCGGGGAGCTGTTTTTT
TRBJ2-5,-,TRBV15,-,CATSPRTGVQETQYF,TGTGCCACCAGCCCTAGGACCGGGGTACAAGAGACCCAGTACTTC
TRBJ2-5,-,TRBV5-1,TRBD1,CASSLASRQGQETQYF,TGCGCCAGCAGCTTGGCCAGTAGACAGGGGCAAGAGACCCAGTACTTC
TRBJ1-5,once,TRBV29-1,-,CSVGQDLDQPQHF,TGCAGCGTTGGACAGGATCTTGATCAGCCCCAGCATTTT
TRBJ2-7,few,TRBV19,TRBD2,CASEKTRGAYEQYF,TGTGCCAGCGAAAAAACGCGGGGGGCTTACGAGCAGTACTTC
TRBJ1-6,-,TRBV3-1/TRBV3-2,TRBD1,CASSQEGQGANSPLHF,TGTGCCAGCAGCCAAGAGGGACAGGGAGCCAATTCACCCCTCCACTTT
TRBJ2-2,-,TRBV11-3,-,CASSSRRDTSNTGELFF,TGTGCCAGCAGCTCCCGCAGGGACACCTCGAATACCGGGGAGCTGTTTTTT
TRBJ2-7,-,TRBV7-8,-,CASSLDYGPNEQYF,TGTGCCAGCAGCTTAGACTATGGCCCCAACGAGCAGTACTTC
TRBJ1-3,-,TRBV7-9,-,CASSFYISGSAGNTIYF,TGTGCCAGCAGCTTTTATATTTCGGGTTCTGCTGGAAACACCATATATTTT
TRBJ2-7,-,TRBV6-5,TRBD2,CATGSGRGFMDEQYF,TGTGCCACCGGTAGCGGGAGGGGTTTTATGGACGAGCAGTACTTC
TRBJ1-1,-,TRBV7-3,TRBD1,CASSLGRGRGFTEAFF,TGTGCCAGCAGCTTAGGAAGGGGGCGCGGATTCACTGAAGCTTTCTTT
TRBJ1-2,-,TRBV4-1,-,CASSPDTQVNYGYTF,TGCGCCAGCAGCCCGGATACTCAGGTTAACTATGGCTACACCTTC
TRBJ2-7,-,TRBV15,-,CATSAGRAYEQYF,TGTGCCACCAGCGCGGGCAGAGCCTACGAGCAGTACTTC